This entry describes one T cell receptor beta chain. Its target is not known. These data come from a study of shared clonotypes between healthy human individuals. Notes on the study in general: Relative to clonotypes present in all four donors, those not shared had lower generation probabilities. There were few donors, and this limited the genetic and exposure-history diversity represented.

Germline V gene data show CDR1 as SNHLY and CDR2 as FYNNEI. Trimming left V 3 bases short and J 3 bases short, with 14 bases between. This CDR3 is 15 amino acids long. The DNA input per sorted-subset replicate PCR was 200 ng, corresponding to roughly 31,000 T cell genomes. Method: immunoSEQ multiplex PCR; TCRdb's copy keeps in-frame clones and lacks some. The sample has roughly 2.5 million clones; roughly 92% are singletons. This clonotype was sampled from a man aged 18 to 30 in good health. Sequences were obtained from naive CD4+ T cells sorted from blood. Subset denoted: CD45RA+ positively selected. The J gene is TRBJ1-1, the V gene TRBV2, with D possibly being TRBD1 (5 bases). Written as DNA, the CDR3 is TGTGCCAGCAGTGACGGGTTTGCGGGGGACACTGAAGCTTTCTTT. Translating gives CASSDGFAGDTEAFF.